Below, 27 T cell receptor beta chains from the same sample are listed, as sequenced in a study of tumor-infiltrating lymphocytes in primary liver carcinoma. Co-extraction of both nucleic acids (RNA and DNA) used 20-30 mg of unsorted bulk tissue. Researchers generated TCR beta cDNA from approximately 500 ng of total RNA, relying on a constant-region primer. ARM-PCR was slightly modified, and three nested multiplex PCR rounds with it gave rise to the TCR beta libraries. Use of TRBV1-TRBV30 forward primers with a C-beta reverse primer characterized the first two PCR rounds, which lasted roughly 9 cycles each. Each CDR3 protein gets one entry after TCRdb re-called the multiplex PCR reads with MiXCR. The profile shows roughly 20,000 distinct CDR3 sequences, around three quarters of them singletons. Specimen: liver tumor tissue from sampling region 4. Regarding subset: tumor region T4, right-lateral pole. Receptor source: a woman aged 25 to 39 with primary liver carcinoma and hepatitis B virus infection.

Concerning this clonotype: Compared with germline, one end of the junction differs, possibly owing to a read error. The CDR3 bases are TGTGCCAACAGCGCTCGGGACAGGGGGCGCAACAGGTGGAATAACACTGAAGCTTTCTTC. Its translation: CANSARDRGRNRWNNTEAFF. The chain employs TRBV11-2 and TRBJ1-1, with 12 positions matching TRBD1. This CDR3 comprises 20 residues. From germline, CDR1 is SGHAT and CDR2 FQNNGV.

The table lists this clonotype with many counts. This chain connects TRBV28 to TRBJ1-5; possibly TRBD1 for D (5 bases). Germline V gene data show CDR1 as MDHEN and CDR2 as SYDVKM. The germline V and J ends were trimmed by 10 bases and 10 bases, with 20 bases remaining between them. CDR3 length: 13 amino acids. CDR3 region: CATRRGSDGPQHF. The CDR3 DNA follows: TGTGCCACCCGGCGGGGCTCGGATGGTCCCCAGCATTTT.

On this clonotype: One end of the junction varies from germline; a read error may be responsible. J is TRBJ2-2 and V is TRBV6-1, with a tentative D call TRBD2 (5 bases). The CDR3 spans 19 residues. Per the germline V gene, CDR1 is MNHNS and CDR2 is SASEGT. The CDR3 nucleotides read TGTGCCAGCAGTGAAACCCATCCCGGAGGCGCCGTGAACACTGGGGAGCTGTTTTTT. It codes for CASSETHPGGAVNTGELFF.

As concerns this clonotype: The CDR3 carries no conserved terminal phenylalanine or tryptophan, so it likely arises from a read error. The DNA is left out, because the CDR3 cannot be placed on it with certainty; the CDR3 is given as TCRdb lists it. The chain carries TRBV29-1 and TRBJ1-2. Germline loops: CDR1 SQVTM, CDR2 ANQGSEA. The CDR3 is 11 amino acids in total, end residues counted. The CDR3: CSVVVGNGYIC.

As regards this clonotype: A much bigger clone sits one base away, suggesting this may be a read error. The chain uses TRBV29-1 and TRBJ1-1; D is perhaps TRBD1 (5 bases). The CDR3 extends over 14 amino acids. The V gene lost 6 bases and the J gene lost 3 bases, with 17 bases spanning the gap. From germline, CDR1 is SQVTM and CDR2 ANQGSEA. DNA of the CDR3: TGCAGCGTCCGACTGGGAGGGGAAGACACTGAAGCTTTCTTT. It specifies CSVRLGGEDTEAFF.

About this clonotype itself: Its ends do not fully match the called genes, so a read error is possible. The rearrangement joins TRBV11-2 to TRBJ2-1, with D unclear. The V gene's germline CDR1 is SGHAT and CDR2 FQNNGV. CDR3 size: 12 residues. Here the CDR3 reads CVSSFLNGEQFF. In DNA form, the CDR3 reads TGTGTCAGCAGCTTCCTTAATGGTGAGCAATTCTTC.

On this clonotype: This may be a read error: a much more frequent sequence differs by one nucleotide. The J gene is TRBJ2-3, the V gene TRBV11-1, with TRBD2 matching over 8 bases. Trimming at V came to 5 bases and at J to 0 bases, leaving 7 bases not matched to a gene. The CDR3 loop spans 16 amino acids. Germline V lookup: CDR1 SGHAT, CDR2 FQDESV (reference sequence). This chain's CDR3 is CASSKGLGVSTDTQYF. CDR3 sequence (DNA): TGTGCCAGCAGCAAGGGACTAGGGGTTAGCACAGATACGCAGTATTTT.

To note about this clonotype: At one boundary the junction diverges from the germline segment, which might be a read error. The genes are TRBV28 and TRBJ2-4; TRBD1 matches 8 bases. The CDR3 has 15 residues. Looked up from germline, CDR1 is MDHEN and CDR2 is SYDVKM. The DNA of the CDR3 is TGTACCAGCAGCCACAGGGGGAGGGCCAAAAACATTCAGTACTTC. Protein sequence: CTSSHRGRAKNIQYF.

A remark on this clonotype: Germline and junction disagree at one end, which may indicate a read error. The chain links TRBV5-6 to TRBJ1-4; D not resolved. CDR1 and CDR2 from the germline V gene are SGHDT and YYEEEE. The length of the CDR3 is 14 residues. For the CDR3, the DNA is TGTGCCGGCAGCCTGGCTTGGCTGACTGAAAAACTGTTTTTT. This sequence encodes CAGSLAWLTEKLFF.

About this clonotype: Sequence at one end of the junction differs from germline and may be a read error. The J gene is TRBJ2-3, the V gene TRBV5-4; tentative D call: TRBD2 (5 bases). This CDR3 is 18 amino acids long. Per the germline V gene, CDR1 is SGHNT and CDR2 is YYREEE (reference sequence). CDR3 sequence reads: CVSSNPAASGSRTDTQYF. CDR3 nucleotides: TGTGTCAGCAGTAACCCGGCGGCTAGTGGGAGTCGGACAGATACGCAGTATTTT.

Notes on this clonotype: An end of the junction does not agree with germline; a read error may underlie this. The chain combines TRBV11-1 with TRBJ2-7; possibly TRBD1 or TRBD2 for D (5 bases each). The CDR3 loop spans 15 amino acids. Germline lookup yields CDR1 SGHAT and CDR2 FQDESV (reference sequence). CDR3 DNA sequence: TGTACCAGCAGCCCCCGGGACGCCCGTACCTACGAGCAGTACTTC. This sequence encodes CTSSPRDARTYEQYF.

V is TRBV19 and J is TRBJ2-1; a weak D match, TRBD1 (6 bases). In germline, CDR1 is LNHDA, CDR2 SQIVND (reference sequence). This CDR3 contains 15 residues. CDR3 sequence: CVCSTWGPGSDEQFF. CDR3 in DNA: TGTGTCTGTAGTACCTGGGGGCCGGGATCCGATGAGCAGTTCTTC. Together with reference TRBV19 and TRBJ2-1, the CDR3 gives the full variable domain: DGGITQSPKYLFRKEGQNVTLSCEQNLNHDAMYWYRQDPGQGLRLIYYSQIVNDFQKGDIAEGYSVSREKKESFPLTVTSAQKNPTAFYLCVCSTWGPGSDEQFFGPGTRLTVL.

This clonotype occurred a few times. The junction shows a germline mismatch at one end, possibly a read error. The chain is built from TRBV7-6 and TRBJ2-1; TRBD2 aligns across 8 bases. The CDR3 runs to 16 residues. From germline, CDR1 is SGHVS and CDR2 FNYEAQ. The CDR3 DNA is TGTACCAGCAGCTTTGGTCGGGGGGGTGCCTACAATGAGCAGTTCTTC. Protein product: CTSSFGRGGAYNEQFF.

On this clonotype itself: Relative to the germline gene, one junction end is altered; a read error may explain this. V usage is TRBV11-2 and J usage is TRBJ2-5, with D possibly TRBD2 on 6 matching bases. The CDR3 runs to 14 residues. Germline CDR1 SGHAT, CDR2 FQNNGV. CDR3 sequence: CARSSPGSWEAQCF. DNA for the CDR3: TGTGCCAGAAGCTCCCCGGGGAGCTGGGAGGCCCAGTGCTTT.

A single count supports this clonotype. V is TRBV28 and J is TRBJ2-5; no reliable D call. The CDR3 runs to 13 residues. The germline CDR1 and CDR2 sequences are MDHEN and SYDVKM. Trimming pared 3 bases from V and 0 bases from J, leaving 5 bases between. This chain's CDR3 is CASSFLYQETQYF. The CDR3 coding sequence is TGTGCCAGCAGTTTCCTGTACCAAGAGACCCAGTACTTC.

Comments on this clonotype: The germline gene is not matched at one end of the junction; a read error may be the cause. This chain joins TRBV28 and TRBJ2-7; D is possibly TRBD1 (6 bases). The CDR3 has 15 residues. CDR1 is MDHEN and CDR2 is SYDVKM in the germline V gene. CDR3 DNA sequence: TGTGTCAGCAGTGCTTCGACAGGTGGCTCCTACGAGCAGTACTTC. This gives the protein CVSSASTGGSYEQYF.

With respect to this clonotype: At one end, the junction sequence differs from germline, possibly due to a read error. The chain couples TRBV10-3 to TRBJ2-1; D is possibly TRBD2 (5 bases). The CDR3 has 14 residues. Germline CDR1 reads ENHRY; CDR2 reads SYGVKD. CDR3 residues: CATSPTATRDEEFF. The CDR3 bases are TGTGCCACAAGTCCCACGGCGACCCGGGATGAGGAGTTCTTC.

Worth noting for this clonotype: One junction end disagrees with the germline gene, perhaps due to a read error. The chain has TRBV4-2 and TRBJ2-7; 10 positions match TRBD1. This CDR3 has 18 residues. Per germline, CDR1 LGHNA and CDR2 YNFKEQ. This CDR3 reads CANSQEHLGQGGSREQYF. CDR3 nucleotide sequence: TGTGCCAACAGCCAGGAACATCTAGGACAGGGGGGATCGCGCGAGCAGTACTTC.

A note on this clonotype: As the CDR3 is not closed by the conserved phenylalanine or tryptophan, this likely results from a read error. V and J are TRBV29-1 and TRBJ2-3; D gene unclear. CDR3 length equals 14 residues. Germline CDR1 and CDR2: SQVTM and ANQGSEA. The CDR3: CSPRSEGVAETQYS. The DNA for the CDR3 is TGCAGCCCCCGCTCAGAAGGCGTTGCAGAAACGCAGTATTCT.

The CDR3 region is CAVSQNREKLFF. Written as DNA, the CDR3 is TGTGCCGTCAGCCAAAATAGGGAGAAACTGTTTTTT. The chain recombines TRBV4-2 with TRBJ1-4; D is undetermined. This CDR3 has 12 residues. Germline CDR1 and CDR2: LGHNA and YNFKEQ. Trimming left V 11 bases short and J 11 bases short, with 18 bases between.

Points on this clonotype: At one end the junction does not follow the germline gene, possibly because of a read error. The chain couples TRBV11-2 to TRBJ2-5, with D perhaps matching TRBD2 (6 bases). CDR1 and CDR2 (germline): SGHAT, FQNNGV. The CDR3 is 14 amino acids. CDR3 sequence (DNA): TGTGCCAGTAGCTCCCCGAGGAGCTGGGAGGTCCAGTACTTC. This gives the protein CASSSPRSWEVQYF.

Comment on this clonotype: The junction differs from germline at one of its ends, possibly a read error. CDR3 protein: CTWSGLFSGELFF. DNA for the CDR3: TGTACCTGGAGTGGGTTGTTCTCCGGAGAGCTGTTCTTT. This chain links TRBV30 with TRBJ2-2, with unresolved D. The CDR3 is 13 residues long. Per germline, CDR1 GTSNPN and CDR2 SVGIG (reference sequence).

On this clonotype: Germline is not matched at one junction end, which may reflect a read error. The chain recombines TRBV4-2 with TRBJ2-7, with 8 bases matching TRBD1. The CDR3 length is 18 residues. Looked up from germline, CDR1 is LGHNA and CDR2 is YNFKEQ. The CDR3 sequence: CVSSQEHIGQGGPREQYF. The CDR3 bases are TGTGTCAGCAGCCAGGAACACATAGGACAGGGTGGACCGCGCGAGCAGTACTTC.

A word on this clonotype: One end of the junction fails to match germline, which may point to a read error. This chain connects TRBV29-1 to TRBJ1-5; D gene uncertain. Germline V gene sequence: CDR1 SQVTM, CDR2 ANQGSEA. There are 13 residues in the CDR3. The CDR3 DNA is TGCAGCGTGGCTAAACAGCGCAACCAGCCCCAACATTTT. Translation gives CSVAKQRNQPQHF.

As concerns this clonotype: At one of its ends the junction is not consistent with the germline gene, which may arise from a read error. The chain has TRBV11-3 and TRBJ2-3; D not certain. The CDR3 runs 14 residues. Per the germline V gene, CDR1 is SGHNT and CDR2 is YENEEA. The DNA of the CDR3 is TGTGTCAGCAGCTTAGAAGGGCCCACAGATACGCGGTATTTT. Translation: CVSSLEGPTDTRYF.

As concerns this clonotype: Germline and junction disagree at one end, which may indicate a read error. The gene calls are TRBV11-2 and TRBJ2-7; D call uncertain. The CDR3 is 15 amino acids. The germline gives CDR1 SGHAT, CDR2 FQNNGV. The CDR3 is CASSLGVSFSYEQYF. The CDR3 DNA follows: TGTGCTAGCAGCTTAGGAGTTAGCTTTTCCTACGAGCAGTACTTC.

Of note for this clonotype: Its ends do not fully match the called genes, so a read error is possible. The rearrangement joins TRBV28 to TRBJ1-2; D gene uncertain. The germline V gene encodes CDR1 MDHEN and CDR2 SYDVKM. The CDR3 consists of 13 residues. CDR3 DNA: TGTGCTAGCAGTCAGCCTCAGAACTATGGCTACACCTTC. Its translation is CASSQPQNYGYTF.